This T cell receptor (beta chain) is from a study of cytomegalovirus exposure and HLA in healthy donors. The study, taken as a whole, reports: A later analysis linked a missense DCLRE1C variant to TCR beta V- and J-gene trimming.

Use of 60 Vbeta and 13 Jbeta primers characterized the PCR. The assay was immunoSEQ multiplex PCR, and TCRdb's table has in-frame clones only and misses some. Altogether about 250,000 clones are present, about nine tenths being singletons, with the ten largest covering roughly 1.5%. As concerns this clone: Its antigen is undetermined.

The CDR3 runs 15 residues. Germline V gene sequence: CDR1 SGHTS, CDR2 YDEGEE. J gave up 3 bases and V 4 bases, and 9 bases lay outside the gene matches. The sequencing input was PBMCs. This sequence was found in a girl under 10 years old in good health and CMV-seronegative. The chain links TRBV5-8 to TRBJ1-2; 7 bases map to TRBD1. CDR3 sequence: CASSRGQATDYGYTF. The CDR3 DNA sequence: TGTGCCAGCAGCCGCGGACAGGCGACCGACTATGGCTACACCTTC.